This TCR beta chain was obtained from a study of control samples from healthy donors and cancer patients. Some clones are missing from TCRdb's copy, which holds only in-frame ones; the method was immunoSEQ multiplex PCR. The data contain more than 70,000 clones, approximately 94% of them singletons. This CDR3 spans 18 amino acids. Trimming took off 3 bases at V and 0 bases at J, with 15 bases between the two ends. CDR1 and CDR2 from the germline V gene are SGHNT and YENEEA. This receptor was obtained from a woman in her thirties in good health. What was sequenced was blood. This chain uses TRBV11-3 with TRBJ1-6; the D is unclear. The CDR3 sequence is CASSLRGPESSYNSPLHF. CDR3 nucleotides: TGTGCCAGCAGCTTGAGAGGGCCTGAAAGCTCCTATAATTCACCCCTCCACTTT.